This T cell receptor (beta chain) was sequenced during a study of cytomegalovirus exposure and HLA in healthy donors. Overall study context: As released early, the data held 70 million to 95 million unique TCRs from HLA-typed donors. Study findings and constraints: In the analysis, some V segments, TRBV6-2 and TRBV6-3 included, were excluded as indistinguishable.

The primer mix had 60 Vbeta and 13 Jbeta primers. Sequencing used immunoSEQ multiplex PCR; TCRdb keeps in-frame clones, though not all of them. Counted here are about 160,000 clones, approximately 81% occurring once; the ten biggest clones make up about 7.7%. The CDR3 loop spans 21 amino acids. Trimming removed 3 bases from V and 11 bases from J; junction bases left unmatched: 25. Germline V gives CDR1 LNHDA, CDR2 SQIVND (reference sequence). This clone was detected only once. What it binds is unknown. The origin of this receptor is a woman aged 25 to 39 in good health and CMV-seropositive. Sequences were obtained from PBMCs. The rearrangement joins TRBV19 to TRBJ1-6; 10 nucleotides line up with TRBD1. The CDR3 reads CASSIFTGSNPTGTGVPPLHF. CDR3 DNA: TGTGCCAGTAGTATCTTTACGGGATCCAATCCGACCGGGACAGGGGTCCCACCCCTCCACTTT.